The 22 T cell receptor beta chains listed next were all sequenced from one sample in a study of shared clonotypes between healthy human individuals. Sequencing used immunoSEQ multiplex PCR; TCRdb keeps in-frame clones, though not all of them. This table has fewer than 1.4 million clones, 70% to 80% appearing once. The sample consisted of memory CD4+ T cells from PBMCs. Subset meaning: CD45RA-negative fraction. These TCRs come from a man aged 18 to 29 in good health. Some clones in this sample may be carry-over from other donors' samples.

About this clone itself: The same CDR3 arises from other DNA sequences in this sample as well. The chain links TRBV6-5 to TRBJ1-2, with TRBD1 matching 8 bases. CDR3 length: 13 residues. V shed 6 bases, J shed 4 bases, and the junction held 4 bases outside the gene matches. From germline, CDR1 is MNHEY and CDR2 SVGAGI. The CDR3 DNA reads TGTGCCAGCAGGCGGGGACAGGCCTATGGCTACACCTTC. It yields the protein CASRRGQAYGYTF.

The rearrangement joins TRBV7-9 to TRBJ1-4, with no clear D. Trimming pared 5 bases from V and 8 bases from J, leaving 18 bases between. CDR1 and CDR2 (germline): SEHNR, FQNEAQ (reference sequence). The CDR3 has 15 amino acids. Written as DNA, the CDR3 is TGTGCCAGCAGCCTCGGTGGGAGGGTGGAGGAAAAACTGTTTTTT. Its protein is CASSLGGRVEEKLFF. Full variable domain (missing parts from reference TRBV7-9 and TRBJ1-4): DTGVSQNPRHKITKRGQNVTFRCDPISEHNRLYWYRQTLGQGPEFLTYFQNEAQLEKSRLLSDRFSAERPKGSFSTLEIQRTEQGDSAMYLCASSLGGRVEEKLFFGSGTQLSVL.

The J gene is TRBJ2-5, the V gene TRBV13, with TRBD2 matching over 8 bases. V was pared by 7 bases and J by 2 bases, with 12 bases of the junction left unmatched. CDR1 is PRHDT, CDR2 FYEKMQ, per germline (reference sequence). This CDR3 comprises 16 residues. The chain's CDR3 is CASIQKGVAGQETQYF. CDR3 DNA sequence: TGTGCCAGCATTCAAAAGGGGGTAGCGGGACAAGAGACCCAGTACTTC.

A word on this clone: Different DNA sequences within this sample yield the same CDR3. This chain links TRBV30 with TRBJ2-7; D is unclear. The CDR3 is 11 amino acids. V gave up 3 bases and J gave up 3 bases, with 6 bases separating them. Germline CDR1 GTSNPN, CDR2 SVGIG (reference sequence). Here the CDR3 reads CAWSALYEQYF. CDR3 bases: TGTGCCTGGAGCGCTCTCTACGAGCAGTACTTC.

This clone was observed once. The chain couples TRBV4-1 to TRBJ2-3; 7 bases agree with TRBD2. Germline V CDR1 and CDR2: MGHRA, YSYEKL. This CDR3 region has 18 residues. V gave up 0 bases and J gave up 1 base; unmatched junction bases: 10. In DNA form, the CDR3 reads TGCGCCAGCAGCCAAGAGGGGGGGACTTCGCTCGGCACAGATACGCAGTATTTT. Encoded protein: CASSQEGGTSLGTDTQYF.

This clone was observed a few times. V gene TRBV25-1 combines with J gene TRBJ2-3; 10 bases are a match to TRBD2. The V and J ends lost 8 bases and 1 base, in that order; junction bases with no gene match: 6. The CDR3 has 15 residues. Germline V gene data show CDR1 as MGHDK and CDR2 as SYGVNS. The DNA of the CDR3 is TGTGCCAGCGGGGGGGGGACTAGCGGCACAGATACGCAGTATTTT. This encodes CASGGGTSGTDTQYF. The full variable domain, completed using reference TRBV25-1 and TRBJ2-3, is EADIYQTPRYLVIGTGKKITLECSQTMGHDKMYWYQQDPGMELHLIHYSYGVNSTEKGDLSSESTVSRIRTEHFPLTLESARPSHTSQYLCASGGGTSGTDTQYFGPGTRLTVL.

This clone appeared a few times. The chain couples TRBV9 to TRBJ1-5, with D uncertain. This CDR3 is 13 amino acids long. Germline CDR1 SGDLS, CDR2 YYNGEE. V lost 0 bases, J lost 7 bases, and 8 bases lay in between. The CDR3, as DNA: TGTGCCAGCAGCGTAGATCAAGAACAGCCCCAGCATTTT. Its protein is CASSVDQEQPQHF.

This clone was seen just once. The chain recombines TRBV5-1 with TRBJ2-2, with D perhaps TRBD2 (6 bases). This CDR3 has 15 residues. V lost 6 bases to trimming and J lost 2 bases, with 14 bases between them. The V gene's germline CDR1 is SGHRS and CDR2 YFSETQ. The CDR3 here is CASKLGGPNTGELFF. CDR3 DNA: TGCGCCAGCAAATTGGGGGGACCCAACACCGGGGAGCTGTTTTTT.

This chain uses TRBV6-5 with TRBJ2-1; 7 bases map to TRBD1. With V trimmed by 6 bases and J by 3 bases, 5 bases remained unmatched. Germline V gives CDR1 MNHEY, CDR2 SVGAGI. The CDR3 has 14 residues. The CDR3 here is CASSVQGYYNEQFF. CDR3 DNA: TGTGCCAGCAGCGTACAGGGGTACTACAATGAGCAGTTCTTC.

CDR3: CASSLGRQGALGGYTF. Here the CDR3 DNA reads TGCGCCAGCAGCTTGGGCCGACAGGGGGCATTGGGAGGCTACACCTTC. The chain couples TRBV5-1 to TRBJ1-2, with 10 bases lining up with TRBD1. Trimming took 0 bases from V and 8 from J; bases not matched to a gene: 10. This CDR3 is built from 16 residues. From germline, CDR1 is SGHRS and CDR2 YFSETQ.

The rearrangement joins TRBV2 to TRBJ2-1; TRBD2 matches 8 bases. CDR3 length: 15 residues. Germline V lookup: CDR1 SNHLY, CDR2 FYNNEI. J was trimmed by 10 bases and V by 6 bases; bases with no gene match: 14. CDR3 sequence reads: CASSVNPGLVGEQFF. The CDR3 DNA sequence: TGTGCCAGCAGCGTTAATCCGGGACTAGTAGGCGAGCAGTTCTTC. The full variable domain, rest sourced from reference TRBV2 and TRBJ2-1, is EPEVTQTPSHQVTQMGQEVILRCVPISNHLYFYWYRQILGQKVEFLVSFYNNEISEKSEIFDDQFSVERPDGSNFTLKIRSTKLEDSAMYFCASSVNPGLVGEQFFGPGTRLTVL.

The V call is TRBV5-1, the J call TRBJ1-6; 10 bases map to TRBD1. Trimming removed 3 bases from V and 5 bases from J; junction bases left unmatched: 5. The CDR3 length is 16 residues. Germline V gene sequence: CDR1 SGHRS, CDR2 YFSETQ. CDR3 nucleotide sequence: TGCGCCAGCAGCTCGATGGACAGGGGGAATAATTCACCCCTCCACTTT. Translation: CASSSMDRGNNSPLHF.

V gene TRBV5-5 combines with J gene TRBJ1-2; D might be TRBD1 (5 bases). CDR1 is SGHKS, CDR2 YYEKEE, per germline (reference sequence). The CDR3 covers 13 residues. V lost 0 bases and J lost 7, with 10 bases in between. The CDR3: CASSLAGEAGYTF. The CDR3 DNA is TGTGCCAGCAGCTTGGCGGGGGAAGCTGGCTACACCTTC.

CDR3: CSANRVKQYF. In nucleotides, the CDR3 is TGCAGTGCAAACAGGGTGAAGCAGTACTTC. V gene TRBV20-1 combines with J gene TRBJ2-7; D might be TRBD1 (6 bases). Trimming shortened V by 6 bases and J by 8 bases, and 11 bases separated the two germline ends. Germline values: CDR1 DFQATT, CDR2 SNEGSKA (reference sequence). The CDR3 totals 10 residues.

This clone was seen a single time. V and J are TRBV19 and TRBJ1-2, with 8 bases aligning to TRBD1. CDR3 length: 15 amino acids. The germline V gene has CDR1 LNHDA and CDR2 SQIVND (reference sequence). The V and J ends lost 6 bases and 2 bases, in that order; junction bases with no gene match: 8. The CDR3 here is CASRSNRGANYGYTF. The DNA of the CDR3 is TGTGCCAGTAGATCTAACAGGGGGGCGAACTATGGCTACACCTTC.

This clone was seen at least ten times. In DNA, the CDR3 is TGTGCCTGGGGGACGGCGGACTATGGCTACACCTTC. It yields the protein CAWGTADYGYTF. The genes are TRBV30 and TRBJ1-2; possibly TRBD1 for D (5 bases). CDR1 and CDR2 from the germline V gene are GTSNPN and SVGIG (reference sequence). V dropped 5 bases and J dropped 3 bases, with 10 bases sitting between them. The CDR3 totals 12 residues.

The rearrangement links TRBV19 to TRBJ2-1; 8 bases agree with TRBD2. This CDR3 comprises 17 residues. Germline V CDR1 and CDR2: LNHDA, SQIVND (reference sequence). V lost 3 bases to trimming and J lost 6 bases; unmatched junction nucleotides: 13. The CDR3 loop reads CASSIRSGRASVNEQFF. In nucleotides, the CDR3 is TGTGCCAGTAGTATTCGATCCGGGAGGGCCTCGGTCAATGAGCAGTTCTTC. The whole variable domain, remainder taken from reference TRBV19 and TRBJ2-1, is DGGITQSPKYLFRKEGQNVTLSCEQNLNHDAMYWYRQDPGQGLRLIYYSQIVNDFQKGDIAEGYSVSREKKESFPLTVTSAQKNPTAFYLCASSIRSGRASVNEQFFGPGTRLTVL.

This chain uses TRBV19 with TRBJ1-4; tentatively, D is TRBD1 (6 bases). CDR3 length: 15 amino acids. Germline loops: CDR1 LNHDA, CDR2 SQIVND (reference sequence). Trimming pared 4 bases from V and 6 bases from J, leaving 15 bases between. CDR3 residues: CASSKGGAQDEKLFF. CDR3 DNA sequence: TGTGCCAGTAGTAAGGGGGGGGCCCAAGATGAAAAACTGTTTTTT.

A word on this clone: At the DNA level, this CDR3 is encoded by other sequences in the same sample as well. The J gene is TRBJ1-1, the V gene TRBV5-1; D might be TRBD1 (5 bases). Deletions cut 7 bases from V and 1 base from J, with 14 bases between. The CDR3 extends over 14 amino acids. Germline loops: CDR1 SGHRS, CDR2 YFSETQ. The CDR3 DNA reads TGCGCCAGCTCGCTGGGTGGGGGGAACACTGAAGCTTTCTTT. Translated: CASSLGGGNTEAFF.

V gene TRBV9 combines with J gene TRBJ2-2; TRBD2 matches 7 bases. The V segment lost 3 bases and the J segment 6 bases; nucleotides outside the gene matches: 8. The CDR3 length is 15 residues. Germline V gives CDR1 SGDLS, CDR2 YYNGEE. The CDR3 sequence: CASSARDYIAGELFF. The CDR3 DNA reads as TGTGCCAGCAGCGCCCGGGACTATATCGCCGGGGAGCTGTTTTTT. The complete variable domain, with remaining parts taken from reference TRBV9 and TRBJ2-2, reads DSGVTQTPKHLITATGQRVTLRCSPRSGDLSVYWYQQSLDQGLQFLIQYYNGEERAKGNILERFSAQQFPDLHSELNLSSLELGDSALYFCASSARDYIAGELFFGEGSRLTVL.

The rearrangement joins TRBV20-1 to TRBJ2-1; 7 nucleotides line up with TRBD1. V shed 5 bases and J 9 bases; nucleotides not matched to a gene: 4. Germline lookup yields CDR1 DFQATT and CDR2 SNEGSKA (reference sequence). The CDR3 runs to 11 residues. The DNA for the CDR3 is TGCAGTGCTGAGACAGGGACTGAGCAGTTCTTC. Its protein product is CSAETGTEQFF.

The CDR3 loop is CASSWDRYYFF. The CDR3 coding sequence is TGTGCCAGCAGCTGGGACAGGTACTATTTCTTT. V gene TRBV11-2 combines with J gene TRBJ1-1; TRBD1 agrees at 8 bases. The CDR3 runs 11 residues. V gave up 4 bases and J gave up 13 bases; unmatched junction bases: 5. Germline assignment: CDR1 SGHAT and CDR2 FQNNGV.